One sample yielded the 21 T cell receptor beta chains listed below, sequenced in a study of shared clonotypes between healthy human individuals (dated by TCRdb to 2018 to 2020). Library construction relied on the immunoSEQ multiplex PCR assay. TCRdb mirrors the immuneACCESS table, restricted to in-frame sequences. Some clones are absent from its copies; in checked studies, under half trace to an unresolved V gene, and the reason for the others is unknown. The sample profile shows 1.6 million or so clones; approximately 98.5% of them were found once. The ten top clones hold 0.3% to 0.45% of the sample. The sequencing sample was made of naive CD4+ T cells sorted from blood. The cell subset or site label for this specimen denotes: CD45RA+ positively selected. All receptors derive from a young man in good health.

This clone was detected once. Additional DNA sequences in this sample encode the identical CDR3. V and J are TRBV9 and TRBJ1-4; no reliable D call. The CDR3 covers 14 residues. V lost 0 bases, J lost 0 bases, and 3 bases lay in between. The V gene's germline CDR1 is SGDLS and CDR2 YYNGEE. The CDR3 loop is CASSVGATNEKLFF. The CDR3 coding sequence is TGTGCCAGCAGCGTAGGGGCAACTAATGAAAAACTGTTTTTT. The full variable domain, in which reference TRBV9 and TRBJ1-4 provide the parts outside the CDR3, is DSGVTQTPKHLITATGQRVTLRCSPRSGDLSVYWYQQSLDQGLQFLIQYYNGEERAKGNILERFSAQQFPDLHSELNLSSLELGDSALYFCASSVGATNEKLFFGSGTQLSVL.

This clone was counted a single time. Other DNA sequences in the same sample also yield this CDR3. The J gene is TRBJ1-2, the V gene TRBV29-1; 8 bases are shared with TRBD1. This CDR3 comprises 11 residues. CDR1 is SQVTM, CDR2 ANQGSEA, per germline. V lost 3 bases to trimming and J lost 13 bases; unmatched junction nucleotides: 7. The CDR3 here is CSVDPGTGGTF. CDR3 DNA sequence: TGCAGCGTTGATCCCGGGACAGGTGGCACCTTC.

The V call is TRBV15, the J call TRBJ1-4; the D gene is possibly TRBD1 (5 bases). Germline CDR1 reads LNHNV; CDR2 reads YYDKDF (reference sequence). CDR3 length: 14 amino acids. V was cut by 3 bases and J by 4 bases, with 9 bases left in between. CDR3 nucleotide sequence: TGTGCCACCAGCAGGGGGGACGGTAATGAAAAACTGTTTTTT. Translated, it gives CATSRGDGNEKLFF.

This chain joins TRBV11-2 and TRBJ2-7; TRBD2 aligns across 11 bases. Germline V lookup: CDR1 SGHAT, CDR2 FQNNGV. CDR3 length equals 17 residues. Germline trimming cut 5 bases from V and 4 bases from J; bases unmatched to any gene: 13. The CDR3 sequence: CASSATGLAGIKYEQYF. The CDR3 DNA is TGTGCCAGCAGCGCAACCGGACTAGCGGGTATAAAATACGAGCAGTACTTC.

This clone was detected only once. The chain's CDR3 is CASSWGLAGTTYNEQFF. CDR3 DNA: TGTGCCAGCAGTTGGGGACTAGCGGGTACTACTTACAATGAGCAGTTCTTC. The chain has TRBV27 and TRBJ2-1; TRBD2 matches 12 bases. The trim removed 4 bases at V and 4 bases at J, leaving 8 bases unmatched. The length of the CDR3 is 17 residues. Germline V gene sequence: CDR1 MNHEY, CDR2 SMNVEV (reference sequence).

A remark on this clone: The same CDR3 arises from other DNA sequences in this sample as well. CDR3 DNA: TGTGCCAGCAGCTTAGATCCTAGCTACAATGAGCAGTTCTTC. The encoded protein is CASSLDPSYNEQFF. J is TRBJ2-1 and V is TRBV11-3; unclear D gene. CDR3 length: 14 amino acids. Germline V gene lookup returns CDR1 SGHNT and CDR2 YENEEA. The V end was cut by 0 bases, the J end by 3 bases, with 6 bases between.

This CDR3 reads CASSLLAGSYEQYF. The CDR3 DNA reads TGTGCCAGCAGCTTACTAGCGGGATCTTACGAGCAGTACTTC. J is TRBJ2-7 and V is TRBV5-5; the match to TRBD2 covers 10 bases. Germline CDR1 and CDR2: SGHKS and YYEKEE (reference sequence). J lost 4 bases, V lost 2 bases, and 3 bases had no gene match. The CDR3 has 14 amino acids.

This clone was seen once. The chain has TRBV28 and TRBJ1-5; 7 nucleotides line up with TRBD1. Trimming took 2 bases from V and 3 from J; bases not matched to a gene: 4. This CDR3 has 15 residues. Germline CDR1 and CDR2: MDHEN and SYDVKM. The CDR3 DNA follows: TGTGCCAGCAGTTTACCGGGACAGAACAATCAGCCCCAGCATTTT. Protein sequence: CASSLPGQNNQPQHF.

V gene TRBV5-1 combines with J gene TRBJ2-5; weak D call: TRBD1 (6 bases). V gave up 4 bases and J gave up 5 bases, with 15 bases separating them. Germline values: CDR1 SGHRS, CDR2 YFSETQ. The CDR3 has 14 amino acids. Here the CDR3 DNA reads TGCGCCAGCAGCGATCAGGGGTCGGCGGAGACCCAGTACTTC. Translation: CASSDQGSAETQYF.

This clone came up once. This sequence joins TRBV5-5 and TRBJ2-4, with a tentative D call TRBD2 (5 bases). V was clipped by 0 bases and J by 8 bases, with 18 bases between them. The CDR3 extends over 16 amino acids. Looked up from germline, CDR1 is SGHKS and CDR2 is YYEKEE (reference sequence). The CDR3 spells CASSLGAFLNGDIQYF. The DNA of the CDR3 is TGTGCCAGCAGCTTGGGGGCATTTTTGAACGGGGACATTCAGTACTTC.

This chain connects TRBV28 to TRBJ2-7, with TRBD1 matching 10 bases. The CDR3 sequence is 13 residues long. The V and J ends lost 4 bases and 4 bases, in that order; junction bases with no gene match: 1. CDR1 and CDR2 (germline): MDHEN, SYDVKM. CDR3 region: CASSWGQGYEQYF. The CDR3, as DNA: TGTGCCAGCAGTTGGGGACAGGGGTACGAGCAGTACTTC.

The rearrangement joins TRBV19 to TRBJ1-2; 10 bases agree with TRBD1. The trim removed 6 bases at V and 2 bases at J, leaving 6 bases unmatched. CDR1 is LNHDA, CDR2 SQIVND, per germline (reference sequence). This CDR3 contains 15 residues. The chain's CDR3 is CASSLSGQGNYGYTF. The CDR3 DNA is TGTGCCAGTAGCTTATCGGGACAGGGGAACTATGGCTACACCTTC.

This chain joins TRBV5-5 and TRBJ2-5, with D hard to call. Germline values: CDR1 SGHKS, CDR2 YYEKEE (reference sequence). Trimming left V 4 bases short and J 0 bases short, with 7 bases between. The CDR3 spans 13 residues. The CDR3 loop is CASSPPDQETQYF. CDR3 nucleotide sequence: TGTGCCAGCAGCCCCCCGGACCAAGAGACCCAGTACTTC. Full variable domain (outside the CDR3, taken from reference TRBV5-5 and TRBJ2-5): DAGVTQSPTHLIKTRGQQVTLRCSPISGHKSVSWYQQVLGQGPQFIFQYYEKEERGRGNFPDRFSARQFPNYSSELNVNALLLGDSALYLCASSPPDQETQYFGPGTRLLVL.

This rearrangement joins TRBV7-9 to TRBJ2-1, with 7 bases fitting TRBD2. Germline lookup yields CDR1 SEHNR and CDR2 FQNEAQ (reference sequence). The CDR3 is 15 amino acids. V trimming: 5 bases; J trimming: 2 bases; junction bases outside the gene matches: 6. CDR3 sequence (DNA): TGTGCCAGCAGCCCCCGGGGGGTTACCTACAATGAGCAGTTCTTC. Translated: CASSPRGVTYNEQFF.

The J gene is TRBJ2-5, the V gene TRBV4-1, with a possible D match to TRBD2 (6 bases). The V and J ends lost 1 base and 5 bases respectively, with 26 bases between them. CDR1 is MGHRA, CDR2 YSYEKL, per germline. This CDR3 comprises 19 residues. For the CDR3, the DNA is TGCGCCAGCAGCCAAGGCTCGCGGGAAAGGTTTTCGTCGCGGGAGACCCAGTACTTC. Translating gives CASSQGSRERFSSRETQYF.

J is TRBJ2-7 and V is TRBV10-3; 7 positions agree with TRBD1. Germline trimming cut 6 bases from V and 3 bases from J; bases unmatched to any gene: 5. CDR3 length: 13 amino acids. Germline CDR1 and CDR2: ENHRY and SYGVKD. The CDR3 loop reads CAIRTGNYYEQYF. Here the CDR3 DNA reads TGTGCCATCAGGACAGGGAACTACTACGAGCAGTACTTC.

The chain joins TRBV7-9 to TRBJ1-1, with a possible D match to TRBD1 (5 bases). The germline V gene has CDR1 SEHNR and CDR2 FQNEAQ (reference sequence). V lost 4 bases to trimming and J lost 4 bases, with 13 bases between them. The CDR3 is made up of 14 amino acids. CDR3 bases: TGTGCCAGCAGCTCAGGGATTGGATTCACTGAAGCTTTCTTT. Its protein is CASSSGIGFTEAFF.

The chain joins TRBV28 to TRBJ1-5; D is unresolved. V was trimmed by 2 bases and J by 4 bases, leaving 12 bases between them. Germline values: CDR1 MDHEN, CDR2 SYDVKM. The CDR3 length is 15 residues. The CDR3 reads CASSLEVFVNQPQHF. The DNA for the CDR3 is TGTGCCAGCAGTTTAGAGGTTTTTGTGAATCAGCCCCAGCATTTT.

Here the CDR3 reads CASSLTRTGRDEQYF. The CDR3 DNA reads TGTGCCAGCTCACTAACTCGGACAGGGAGGGACGAGCAGTACTTC. This sequence joins TRBV18 and TRBJ2-7; the D gene is possibly TRBD1 (8 bases). With 4 bases removed from V and 5 bases from J, the gap between germline ends came to 18 bases. The CDR3 covers 15 residues. Germline V gene lookup returns CDR1 KGHSH and CDR2 LQKENI.

The chain combines TRBV5-1 with TRBJ2-7; tentative D call: TRBD2 (5 bases). V was shortened by 0 bases and J by 0 bases, with 7 bases between the two germline ends. Germline values: CDR1 SGHRS, CDR2 YFSETQ. CDR3 size: 14 residues. The CDR3 DNA sequence: TGCGCCAGCAGCTTGGTCACTAGCTCCTACGAGCAGTACTTC. As protein: CASSLVTSSYEQYF.

The genes are TRBV5-4 and TRBJ2-1; TRBD2 matches at 12 bases. This CDR3 region has 16 residues. Per germline, CDR1 SGHNT and CDR2 YYREEE (reference sequence). Trimming removed 0 bases from V and 5 bases from J; junction bases left unmatched: 3. The CDR3 region has the DNA TGTGCCAGCAGCTTGGGGGGACTAGCGGGCCACAATGAGCAGTTCTTC. Amino acid sequence: CASSLGGLAGHNEQFF.